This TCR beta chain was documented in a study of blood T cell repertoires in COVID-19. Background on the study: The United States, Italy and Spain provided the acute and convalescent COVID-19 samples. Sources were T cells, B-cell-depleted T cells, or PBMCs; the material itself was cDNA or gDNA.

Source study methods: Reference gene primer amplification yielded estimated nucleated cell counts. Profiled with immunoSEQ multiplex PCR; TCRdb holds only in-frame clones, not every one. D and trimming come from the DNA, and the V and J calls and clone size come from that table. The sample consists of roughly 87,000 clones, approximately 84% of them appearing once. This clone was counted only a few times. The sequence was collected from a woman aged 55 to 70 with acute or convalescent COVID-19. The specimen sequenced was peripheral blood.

The CDR3 DNA follows: TGTGCCAGCAGACAGGGACAGGGGTCAGGAGAGCAGTACTTC. This encodes CASRQGQGSGEQYF. This sequence joins TRBV6-5 and TRBJ2-7; TRBD1 matches at 10 bases. After removal of 6 bases from V and 7 bases from J, the junction contained 9 bases not matched to a gene. The germline V gene has CDR1 MNHEY and CDR2 SVGAGI. The CDR3 length is 14 residues.